This T cell receptor beta chain was documented in a study of PD-1 blockade in mismatch repair-deficient tumors (dated by TCRdb to the late 2010s). In terms of the full investigation: Between late 2013 and 2016, approximately 90 consecutive patients with over ten mismatch repair-deficient cancer types, all previously treated and progressing, were enrolled in the trial. Deep sequencing of TCR CDR3 regions was used to track tumor-associated T cell clones in peripheral blood of patients responding to PD-1 blockade. Overall study outcomes, separate from this receptor: After pembrolizumab, tumor-resident clones, which were often undetectable in blood before treatment, expanded rapidly and then contracted, generally ahead of radiologic responses.

In its sample, this clone was seen once. Its binding antigen is unknown. There are no base qualities to consult, and no much larger clone falls within one base. For every enrolled patient, mismatch repair deficiency was confirmed by either polymerase chain reaction or immunohistochemistry. TCR sequencing was carried out for three patients who responded to pembrolizumab therapy. The phase II trial prospectively tested pembrolizumab PD-1 blockade in advanced mismatch repair-deficient cancers regardless of tissue of origin. Peripheral blood T cell samples were gathered serially, both before PD-1 blockade started and at multiple time points afterward. Blood sampling time points were reported as weeks after the first dose of pembrolizumab. Preparation of the library involved the immunoSEQ multiplex PCR assay. TCRdb obtained this table from immuneACCESS and retained in-frame rearrangements with V and J assigned. These tables miss some clones; where compared with another copy, unresolved V genes account for less than half of the shortfall, and the remainder is unexplained. For this sample there are tens of thousands of clones; roughly 80% appear just once. The ten largest make up nearly 5.5% of the sample.

The CDR3, cysteine through phenylalanine, is 16 amino acids long. The only DNA kept is the CDR3, 48 bases in frame from the first base. Sequences SGHTS (CDR1) and YDEGEE (CDR2) are obtained from the germline V gene. From V the trimming removes 0 bases and from J it removes 5 bases, while the gene matches leave 8 bases of the junction unaccounted for. This TCR derives from an adult with mismatch repair-deficient cancer. Sequencing used peripheral blood, obtained 2 weeks after starting pembrolizumab. Recombination connected TRBV5-8 to TRBJ2-7; TRBD2 lines up with 10 middle nucleotides. The DNA sequence follows: TGTGCCAGCAGCTTGGGATCTAGCGGGAGTTACAACGAGCAGTACTTC. It translates as CASSLGSSGSYNEQYF.